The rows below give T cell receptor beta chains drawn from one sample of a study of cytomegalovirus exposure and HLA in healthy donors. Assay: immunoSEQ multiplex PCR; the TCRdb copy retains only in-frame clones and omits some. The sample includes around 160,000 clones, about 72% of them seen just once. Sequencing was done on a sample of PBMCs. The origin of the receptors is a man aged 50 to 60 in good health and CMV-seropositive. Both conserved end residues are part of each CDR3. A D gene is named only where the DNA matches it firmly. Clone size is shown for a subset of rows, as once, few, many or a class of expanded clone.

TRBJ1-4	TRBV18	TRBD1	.	TGTGCCAGCTCACCAAATGGACAGGGTGCAGGCGAAAAACTGTTTTTT	CASSPNGQGAGEKLFF
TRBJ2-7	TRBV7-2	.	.	TGTGCCAGCAGCTTAATGCGGTCTCCCGAGCAGTACTTC	CASSLMRSPEQYF
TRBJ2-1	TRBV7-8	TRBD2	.	TGTGCCAGCAGTCACCGTAGGGTAGCGGGGCTTTCCAACAATGAGCAGTTCTTC	CASSHRRVAGLSNNEQFF
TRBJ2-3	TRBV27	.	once	TGTGCCAGCAGTCTTAGAAGTGATACGCAGTATTTT	CASSLRSDTQYF
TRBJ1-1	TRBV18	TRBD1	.	TGTGCCAGCTCCCGGACAGGGGATTTGAGGGGAGCTTTCTTT	CASSRTGDLRGAFF
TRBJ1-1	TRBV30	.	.	TGTGCCTGGAGTACCGGCAGGGGGAACACTGAAGCTTTCTTT	CAWSTGRGNTEAFF
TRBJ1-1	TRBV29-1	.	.	TGCAGCGTTGACCGCGCACTGCACGGGGGCACTGAAGCTTTCTTT	CSVDRALHGGTEAFF
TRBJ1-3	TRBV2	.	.	TGTGCCAGCAGTGGTTCGGGAGTTACCCTCTCTGGAAACACCATATATTTT	CASSGSGVTLSGNTIYF
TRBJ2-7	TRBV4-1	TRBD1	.	TGCGCCAGCAGCCAAGGCGGACAGGGGACAAGCTCCTACGAGCAGTACTTC	CASSQGGQGTSSYEQYF
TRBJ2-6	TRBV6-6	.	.	TGTGCCAGCAGTTCTAGCAATCTCAGGGCCAACGTCCTGACTTTC	CASSSSNLRANVLTF